There are many counts of the clone carrying this T cell receptor beta chain. The sample belongs to a study of naive and memory T cell subsets. CDR1 is SGHRS, CDR2 YFSETQ, per germline. This CDR3 is 15 amino acids long. Losses at the gene ends were 3 bases for V and 3 bases for J; bases not matched to a gene: 6. Two oligonucleotides, mixed equimolar, formed the beta constant-region primer covering TRBC1 and TRBC2. A 12-nucleotide UMI and the SP2 primer were added to the cDNA 3' end by oligonucleotide ligation. TCRdb reprocessed the UMI-ligation and nested PCR reads with MiXCR, giving one entry per CDR3 protein. This repertoire shows tens of thousands of distinct CDR3 sequences, roughly 7% found once; its top ten account for roughly 1.5%.

The TCR comes from a human donor in good health. The V gene is TRBV5-1, the J gene TRBJ1-5, with 7 bases matching TRBD1. The sample taken for sequencing was central memory CD4+ T cells from blood. CDR3: CASSSTGASNQPQHF. For the CDR3, the DNA is TGCGCCAGCAGCTCCACAGGGGCCTCCAATCAGCCCCAGCATTTT.